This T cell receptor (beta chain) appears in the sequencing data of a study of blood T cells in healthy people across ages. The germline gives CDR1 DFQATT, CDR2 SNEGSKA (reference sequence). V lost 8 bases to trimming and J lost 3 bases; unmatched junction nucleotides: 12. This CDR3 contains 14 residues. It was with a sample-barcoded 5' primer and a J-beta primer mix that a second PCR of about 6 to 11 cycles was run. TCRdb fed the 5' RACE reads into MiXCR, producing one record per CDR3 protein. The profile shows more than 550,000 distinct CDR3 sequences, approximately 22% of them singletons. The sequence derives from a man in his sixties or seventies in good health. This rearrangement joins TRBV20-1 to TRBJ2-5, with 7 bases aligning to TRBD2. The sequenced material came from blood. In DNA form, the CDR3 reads TGCAGTACCCATAGTACTAGCGCCGAAGAGACCCAGTACTTC. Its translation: CSTHSTSAEETQYF.